This is a list of T cell receptor beta chains from one sample in a study of blood T cell repertoires in COVID-19. The data were produced by immunoSEQ multiplex PCR, yet TCRdb's version contains in-frame clones alone and is incomplete. The sample carries approximately 270,000 clones, approximately 83% recorded once. Sequences were obtained from PBMCs or T cells enriched from blood (not recorded which). The receptors here all came from a woman aged 25 to 45 who had recovered from COVID-19. CDR3s include the opening cysteine and the closing phenylalanine or tryptophan. Fields, in order: J gene, D gene, clone size, V gene, CDR3 DNA, CDR3 protein. D genes are given only for firm matches. Not every row has a clone size; where given, it reads once, few, many or a size class.

J gene: TRBJ1-5; D gene: -; clone size: -; V gene: TRBV6-5; CDR3 DNA: TGTGCCAGTTCCTTAGAGGCGGGACAGCCCCAGCATTTT; CDR3 protein: CASSLEAGQPQHF
J gene: TRBJ2-7; D gene: TRBD2; clone size: few; V gene: TRBV6-5; CDR3 DNA: TGTGCCAGCAGTTCGGTAGCGGGGCGATACGAGCAGTACTTC; CDR3 protein: CASSSVAGRYEQYF
J gene: TRBJ2-7; D gene: -; clone size: -; V gene: TRBV3-1/TRBV3-2; CDR3 DNA: TGTGCCAGCAGCCCGGGCGGGGTTAGCTCCTACGAGCAGTACTTC; CDR3 protein: CASSPGGVSSYEQYF
J gene: TRBJ1-1; D gene: -; clone size: once; V gene: TRBV12-3/TRBV12-4; CDR3 DNA: TGTGCCAGCACCTTACCGGGGACATCGGCTTTCTTT; CDR3 protein: CASTLPGTSAFF
J gene: TRBJ2-3; D gene: TRBD1; clone size: -; V gene: TRBV19; CDR3 DNA: TGTGCCAGTAGTCCGGGACAGGGGGCCACAGATACGCAGTATTTT; CDR3 protein: CASSPGQGATDTQYF
J gene: TRBJ1-5; D gene: -; clone size: -; V gene: TRBV5-1; CDR3 DNA: TGCGCCAGCAGCCCGGACACGTCAAGCAATCAGCCCCAGCATTTT; CDR3 protein: CASSPDTSSNQPQHF
J gene: TRBJ1-6; D gene: -; clone size: -; V gene: TRBV5-3; CDR3 DNA: TGTGCCAGAAGCTCCGCGGGACGGGGGATTTCCTATAATTCACCCCTCCACTTT; CDR3 protein: CARSSAGRGISYNSPLHF
J gene: TRBJ2-3; D gene: -; clone size: -; V gene: TRBV9; CDR3 DNA: TGTGCCAGCAGTCTCGGGGGGCCACCTAGCACAGATACGCAGTATTTT; CDR3 protein: CASSLGGPPSTDTQYF
J gene: TRBJ2-7; D gene: TRBD1; clone size: -; V gene: TRBV3-1/TRBV3-2; CDR3 DNA: TGTGCCAGCAGCCAACGCATGGGACAGGTTAACTTC; CDR3 protein: CASSQRMGQVNF
J gene: TRBJ2-1; D gene: -; clone size: once; V gene: TRBV24-1; CDR3 DNA: TGTGCCACCAGTGAAATGAGGGGGAGAGGGAATGAGCAGTTCTTC; CDR3 protein: CATSEMRGRGNEQFF
J gene: TRBJ1-2; D gene: TRBD1; clone size: few; V gene: TRBV6-1; CDR3 DNA: TGTGCCAGCAGTGATCCCACAGGGGCGCGGAATGGCTACACCTTC; CDR3 protein: CASSDPTGARNGYTF
J gene: TRBJ2-4; D gene: -; clone size: -; V gene: TRBV28; CDR3 DNA: TGTGCCAGCATCACGGCCGGGGCCAAAAACATTCAGTACTTC; CDR3 protein: CASITAGAKNIQYF
J gene: TRBJ2-1; D gene: TRBD2; clone size: -; V gene: TRBV18; CDR3 DNA: TGTGCCAGCTCTTACTGGGCCGACCCGGGACTAGCGGATAATGAGCAGTTCTTC; CDR3 protein: CASSYWADPGLADNEQFF
J gene: TRBJ1-2; D gene: -; clone size: -; V gene: TRBV12-3/TRBV12-4; CDR3 DNA: TGTGCCAGCAGTCCAGGAGGGTACTATGGCTACACCTTC; CDR3 protein: CASSPGGYYGYTF
J gene: TRBJ1-5; D gene: -; clone size: -; V gene: TRBV27; CDR3 DNA: TGTGCCAGCAGTTCCGGTAGCAATCAGCCCCAGCATTTT; CDR3 protein: CASSSGSNQPQHF
J gene: TRBJ1-3; D gene: TRBD1; clone size: -; V gene: TRBV5-1; CDR3 DNA: TGCGCCAGCAGCTTGACAGGGGGCAACTCTGGAAACACCATATATTTT; CDR3 protein: CASSLTGGNSGNTIYF
J gene: TRBJ2-5; D gene: TRBD1; clone size: -; V gene: TRBV5-1; CDR3 DNA: TGCGCCAGCAGCTTGGGGACAGGCCTGGGGGTCCAAGAGACCCAGTACTTC; CDR3 protein: CASSLGTGLGVQETQYF
J gene: TRBJ1-2; D gene: TRBD1; clone size: -; V gene: TRBV2; CDR3 DNA: TGTGCCAGCAGTGTTTACGGGAGGGGGCCTTATGGCTACACCTTC; CDR3 protein: CASSVYGRGPYGYTF
J gene: TRBJ1-1; D gene: -; clone size: -; V gene: TRBV15; CDR3 DNA: TGTGCCACCAGCAGAGGACAGGTCCCTGAAGCTTTCTTT; CDR3 protein: CATSRGQVPEAFF
J gene: TRBJ1-6; D gene: -; clone size: -; V gene: TRBV18; CDR3 DNA: TGTGCCAGCTCACCAGACGACAGAGTAGCCCTCCACTTT; CDR3 protein: CASSPDDRVALHF
J gene: TRBJ2-2; D gene: -; clone size: once; V gene: TRBV7-3; CDR3 DNA: TGTGCCAGCAGCCCTTATCGGGGGTTGAACACCGGGGAGCTGTTTTTT; CDR3 protein: CASSPYRGLNTGELFF
J gene: TRBJ1-4; D gene: -; clone size: -; V gene: TRBV28; CDR3 DNA: TGTGCCAGCAGTTTAAACGCAGGGGTGGGTGAAAAACTGTTTTTT; CDR3 protein: CASSLNAGVGEKLFF
J gene: TRBJ1-4; D gene: -; clone size: -; V gene: TRBV27; CDR3 DNA: TGTGCCAGCAGTTTACTCCCCCCGGGTGAAAAACTGTTTTTT; CDR3 protein: CASSLLPPGEKLFF
J gene: TRBJ2-3; D gene: -; clone size: -; V gene: TRBV6-5; CDR3 DNA: TGTGCCAGCAGTTTAAGCGTGAGCACAGATACGCAGTATTTT; CDR3 protein: CASSLSVSTDTQYF
J gene: TRBJ1-3; D gene: TRBD1; clone size: -; V gene: TRBV5-1; CDR3 DNA: TGCGCCAGCAGCCCAGGGGGAGACTCTGGAAACACCATATATTTT; CDR3 protein: CASSPGGDSGNTIYF
J gene: TRBJ1-3; D gene: -; clone size: -; V gene: TRBV11-2; CDR3 DNA: TGTGCCAGCAGTCAGGATTCTGGAAACACCATATATTTT; CDR3 protein: CASSQDSGNTIYF